Below are 25 T cell receptor beta chains sequenced from a single sample in a study of blood T cells in healthy people across ages. A second PCR of 7 to 11 cycles used a sample-barcoded 5' primer and a J-beta primer mix. TCRdb analysed the 5' RACE reads with MiXCR anew, one entry per CDR3 protein. Seen here are hundreds of thousands of distinct CDR3 sequences, 35% to 60% observed once, and the top ten hold 15% to 20%. Sequencing used blood. These receptors originate from an elderly man in good health.

The rearrangement uses TRBV12-3 or TRBV12-4 and TRBJ2-1; 13 nucleotides align to TRBD2. Germline trimming cut 4 bases from V and 4 bases from J; bases unmatched to any gene: 7. The CDR3 consists of 17 residues. The CDR3 sequence is CASSSRTSGSPYNEQFF. The CDR3 DNA reads as TGTGCCAGCAGTTCGAGGACTAGCGGGAGTCCTTACAATGAGCAGTTCTTC.

This clonotype was counted between two and nine times. This rearrangement joins TRBV3-1 to TRBJ2-3; TRBD2 agrees at 10 bases. Germline V gene data show CDR1 as LGHDT and CDR2 as YNNKEL (reference sequence). The junction had 6 bases not matched to a gene; V was cut back by 0 bases and J by 6 bases. CDR3 length: 16 amino acids. CDR3 bases: TGTGCCAGCAGCCAAGATCGGGTTAGCGGGAGGGATACGCAGTATTTT. It encodes CASSQDRVSGRDTQYF.

This rearrangement joins TRBV6-5 to TRBJ1-4, with 9 bases that match TRBD1. The CDR3 is 16 residues long. The V gene's germline CDR1 is MNHEY and CDR2 SVGAGI. J lost 4 bases, V lost 6 bases, and 9 bases had no gene match. CDR3 in amino acids: CASSRTGVELNEKLFF. The CDR3 nucleotides are TGTGCCAGCAGCCGGACAGGGGTCGAGCTTAATGAAAAACTGTTTTTT.

The chain employs TRBV25-1 and TRBJ2-1, with TRBD1 matching over 7 bases. The germline V gene encodes CDR1 MGHDK and CDR2 SYGVNS. CDR3 length: 16 amino acids. V trimming: 0 bases; J trimming: 5 bases; junction bases outside the gene matches: 7. The CDR3 region has the DNA TGTGCCAGCAGTGAATACGGCAGGGGGTTGGACAATGAGCAGTTCTTC. Amino acids: CASSEYGRGLDNEQFF.

This clonotype was detected a few times. The gene calls are TRBV20-1 and TRBJ2-7; D is unresolved. V shed 3 bases and J shed 9 bases, with 15 bases lying between them. Per germline, CDR1 DFQATT and CDR2 SNEGSKA (reference sequence). The length of the CDR3 is 12 residues. In DNA form, the CDR3 reads TGCAGTGCTAGGTTCAGGTTCGAGTCGCAGTACTTC. This translates into CSARFRFESQYF.

This clonotype was detected many times. The chain is built from TRBV7-2 and TRBJ1-2; the D gene is possibly TRBD1 (6 bases). The germline V gene encodes CDR1 SGHTA and CDR2 FQGNSA. Trimming stripped 4 bases from V and 4 bases from J, with 16 bases between. The CDR3 is made up of 15 amino acids. CDR3 sequence reads: CASSSDRQAIYGYTF. CDR3 bases: TGTGCCAGCAGCTCCGATCGACAGGCTATCTATGGCTACACCTTC.

Details on this clonotype: A much larger clone is a single base away; this may be a read error. The chain employs TRBV4-2 and TRBJ2-7; TRBD2 is a possible D gene (6 bases). V lost 4 bases, J lost 7 bases, and 23 bases lay in between. The CDR3 is 16 amino acids. Germline values: CDR1 LGHNA, CDR2 YNFKEQ. For the CDR3, the DNA is TGTGCCAGCAGCCCCCGGGCGGGTGGCGGGAACAATGAGCAGTACTTC. Its protein is CASSPRAGGGNNEQYF.

This chain joins TRBV24-1 and TRBJ2-2, with D possibly matching TRBD1 (5 bases). Germline assignment: CDR1 KGHDR and CDR2 SFDVKD. CDR3 length: 16 amino acids. Trimming left V 0 bases short and J 0 bases short, with 7 bases between. CDR3 sequence reads: CATSDLAGTNTGELFF. Written as DNA, the CDR3 is TGTGCCACCAGTGATTTGGCAGGGACGAACACCGGGGAGCTGTTTTTT.

V and J are TRBV20-1 and TRBJ2-3; 7 positions agree with TRBD2. Germline assignment: CDR1 DFQATT and CDR2 SNEGSKA (reference sequence). There are 15 residues in the CDR3. The V gene end was trimmed by 3 bases and the J gene end by 8 bases; junction bases not matched to a gene: 14. The CDR3 is CSASPAPGRAATQYF. As DNA, the CDR3 is TGCAGTGCTAGCCCCGCCCCTGGGAGGGCCGCTACGCAGTATTTT.

This chain uses TRBV28 with TRBJ2-1; no reliable D call. Trimming left V 5 bases short and J 9 bases short, with 8 bases between. CDR3 size: 11 residues. Germline V gene sequence: CDR1 MDHEN, CDR2 SYDVKM. CDR3 sequence reads: CASSPWGEQFF. In DNA, the CDR3 is TGTGCCAGCAGTCCCTGGGGTGAGCAGTTCTTC.

The rearrangement joins TRBV15 to TRBJ2-3, with a possible D match to TRBD1 (6 bases). Germline lookup yields CDR1 LNHNV and CDR2 YYDKDF (reference sequence). The V end was cut by 0 bases, the J end by 2 bases, with 12 bases between. The CDR3 consists of 16 residues. In nucleotides, the CDR3 is TGTGCCACCAGCAGAGATCGTTGGGGGCCCACAGATACGCAGTATTTT. It yields the protein CATSRDRWGPTDTQYF.

The rearrangement links TRBV7-9 to TRBJ2-6; D not resolved. Germline CDR1 and CDR2: SEHNR and FQNEAQ (reference sequence). V lost 6 bases and J lost 2, with 11 bases in between. This CDR3 contains 15 residues. The CDR3 spells CASRVDVTGANVLTF. CDR3 nucleotide sequence: TGTGCCAGCAGAGTTGACGTAACTGGGGCCAACGTCCTGACTTTC.

This clonotype was seen a few times. The chain couples TRBV7-2 to TRBJ2-7; TRBD2 aligns across 7 bases. J gave up 0 bases and V 0 bases, and 5 bases lay outside the gene matches. The CDR3 has 16 amino acids. Germline assignment: CDR1 SGHTA and CDR2 FQGNSA. CDR3 sequence reads: CASSLALVAGSYEQYF. DNA of the CDR3: TGTGCCAGCAGCTTAGCGCTGGTAGCGGGCTCCTACGAGCAGTACTTC.

Only a few counts were recorded for this clonotype. V gene TRBV7-2 combines with J gene TRBJ1-5; possible D gene TRBD1, 5 bases. V shed 3 bases and J shed 2 bases, with 11 bases lying between them. Germline assignment: CDR1 SGHTA and CDR2 FQGNSA. This CDR3 is built from 15 residues. For the CDR3, the DNA is TGTGCCAGCAGCTTCGCAAGGGGCGGCAATCAGCCCCAGCATTTT. Its translation is CASSFARGGNQPQHF.

As for this clonotype: A much larger clone differs from this one at a single base, so this may be a read error. The rearrangement links TRBV3-1 to TRBJ2-1, with no clear D. The DNA end lines up better with TRBJ2-7; the J call may be wrong. CDR1 is LGHDT, CDR2 YNNKEL, per germline (reference sequence). The CDR3 loop spans 15 amino acids. CDR3 sequence reads: CASSQGLDSYNEQYF. DNA of the CDR3: TGTGCCAGCAGCCAAGGGTTAGACTCCTACAATGAGCAGTACTTC.

This clonotype appeared a few times. This sequence joins TRBV28 and TRBJ2-5; TRBD2 matches at 8 bases. This CDR3 is 14 amino acids long. The germline gives CDR1 MDHEN, CDR2 SYDVKM. The ends lost 5 bases at V and 4 bases at J; junction bases unmatched: 6. The CDR3 coding sequence is TGTGCCAGCAGTCCGGTAGCGGGAAGAGAGACCCAGTACTTC. Translation: CASSPVAGRETQYF.

This clonotype was picked up a small number of times. CDR3 protein: CSAYRDYLNREQFF. The CDR3 DNA follows: TGCAGTGCCTACCGGGACTACCTTAATCGTGAGCAGTTCTTC. The chain couples TRBV20-1 to TRBJ2-1, with 7 bases aligning to TRBD2. In germline, CDR1 is DFQATT, CDR2 SNEGSKA (reference sequence). The V and J ends lost 6 bases and 9 bases, in that order; junction bases with no gene match: 14. The CDR3 covers 14 residues.

The chain joins TRBV5-1 to TRBJ2-6, with D tentatively TRBD2 (5 bases). This CDR3 is 16 amino acids long. Deletions cut 2 bases from V and 0 bases from J, with 9 bases between. From germline, CDR1 is SGHRS and CDR2 YFSETQ. The CDR3 region has the DNA TGCGCCAGCAGCTTTGGACTCGTCTCTGGGGCCAACGTCCTGACTTTC. Amino acid sequence: CASSFGLVSGANVLTF.

The rearrangement joins TRBV27 to TRBJ2-3; TRBD1 aligns across 7 bases. Germline CDR1 is MNHEY and CDR2 is SMNVEV (reference sequence). The junction had 10 bases not matched to a gene; V was cut back by 6 bases and J by 4 bases. This CDR3 contains 15 residues. In DNA form, the CDR3 reads TGTGCCAGCAGGCCACAGGGGTTCGCAGCAGATACGCAGTATTTT. This translates into CASRPQGFAADTQYF.

This clonotype has at least ten counts. The chain is built from TRBV7-2 and TRBJ2-7; D tentatively fits TRBD1 or TRBD2 (5 bases each). The CDR3 covers 16 residues. With 6 bases removed from V and 4 bases from J, the gap between germline ends came to 22 bases. CDR1 is SGHTA, CDR2 FQGNSA, per germline. CDR3 DNA sequence: TGTGCCAGCAGTTCAAGCCTGGGGGAAAGGAGGTACGAGCAGTACTTC. Protein: CASSSSLGERRYEQYF.

This chain connects TRBV29-1 to TRBJ2-1; D ambiguous. The CDR3 covers 13 residues. Germline V CDR1 and CDR2: SQVTM, ANQGSEA. Trimming removed 7 bases from V and 0 bases from J, with 10 bases in between. CDR3 residues: CSGAASSYNEQFF. The CDR3 region has the DNA TGCAGCGGTGCGGCTAGCTCCTACAATGAGCAGTTCTTC.

The chain couples TRBV20-1 to TRBJ2-1, with no clear D. The germline V and J ends were trimmed by 0 bases and 5 bases, with 8 bases remaining between them. Germline V gene data show CDR1 as DFQATT and CDR2 as SNEGSKA (reference sequence). The length of the CDR3 is 13 residues. CDR3 sequence reads: CSARDIRNNEQFF. Written as DNA, the CDR3 is TGCAGTGCTAGAGATATCAGGAACAATGAGCAGTTCTTC.

This chain uses TRBV4-3 with TRBJ2-3, with D tentatively TRBD2 (6 bases). V lost 3 bases, J lost 10 bases, and 23 bases lay in between. Germline assignment: CDR1 LGHNA and CDR2 YSLEER. The CDR3 is made up of 16 amino acids. This CDR3 reads CASSQVTGDSSLPQYF. The DNA for the CDR3 is TGCGCCAGCAGCCAGGTCACCGGGGACTCCTCTCTTCCGCAGTATTTT.

This chain connects TRBV2 to TRBJ2-1; no clear D gene. The CDR3 runs to 13 residues. The germline V and J ends were trimmed by 7 bases and 5 bases, with 12 bases remaining between them. In germline, CDR1 is SNHLY, CDR2 FYNNEI. CDR3 coding DNA: TGTGCCAGCATGCGCGATCCCCACAATGAGCAGTTCTTC. This translates into CASMRDPHNEQFF.

The V and J genes are TRBV12-3 or TRBV12-4 and TRBJ2-1; no firm D call. Trimming pared 5 bases from V and 9 bases from J, leaving 17 bases between. CDR3 size: 14 residues. The CDR3, as DNA: TGTGCCAGCAGTGTTGGTGTAGGTTTCGGTGAGCAGTTCTTC. This translates into CASSVGVGFGEQFF.